Given below is one T cell receptor (beta chain) in context. The data are from a study of blood T cell repertoires in COVID-19. About the study: In each case, the material was cDNA or gDNA derived from T cells, B-cell-depleted T cells, or PBMCs.

Germline V gene lookup returns CDR1 SGHDT and CDR2 YYEEEE. Trimming stripped 4 bases from V and 0 bases from J, with 7 bases between. The length of the CDR3 is 13 residues. Produced via immunoSEQ multiplex PCR; TCRdb's table is partial and in-frame only. Here the sample spans roughly 130,000 clones, around 80% being singletons. The sample taken for sequencing was peripheral blood. The chain uses TRBV5-6 and TRBJ1-1; D possibly corresponds to TRBD1 (5 bases). The clonotype comes from a man in his sixties or seventies with acute or convalescent COVID-19. The CDR3 loop reads CASSVTVNTEAFF. The CDR3 DNA is TGTGCCAGCAGCGTGACAGTGAACACTGAAGCTTTCTTT.